The 24 T cell receptor beta chains given below trace back to one sample, sequenced in a study of blood T cell repertoires in COVID-19. Repertoires were generated with immunoSEQ multiplex PCR, while TCRdb's copy carries only in-frame clones and drops some. Of almost 70,000 clones detected, around 88% appear once; the ten largest clones hold around 6.4%. Sequencing used peripheral blood. The receptors were sampled from a woman in her 70s with acute or convalescent COVID-19.

The rearrangement links TRBV11-2 to TRBJ2-1, with TRBD2 matching 8 bases. CDR1 is SGHAT and CDR2 is FQNNGV in the germline V gene. V shed 3 bases, J shed 8 bases, and the junction held 6 bases outside the gene matches. The CDR3 extends over 14 amino acids. In DNA form, the CDR3 reads TGTGCCAGCAGCTTGGGAGCGGGAGAAGATGAGCAGTTCTTC. Its translation: CASSLGAGEDEQFF.

V usage is TRBV27 and J usage is TRBJ2-7; 7 positions agree with TRBD1. V was pared by 2 bases and J by 5 bases, with 6 bases of the junction left unmatched. The V gene's germline CDR1 is MNHEY and CDR2 SMNVEV (reference sequence). CDR3 size: 14 residues. CDR3 loop: CASSLAGGIHEQYF. The DNA for the CDR3 is TGTGCCAGCAGTTTAGCAGGGGGTATCCACGAGCAGTACTTC.

The chain links TRBV29-1 to TRBJ1-1, with 7 bases fitting TRBD1. Germline trimming cut 5 bases from V and 5 bases from J; bases unmatched to any gene: 5. The CDR3 has 12 residues. CDR1 and CDR2 from the germline V gene are SQVTM and ANQGSEA. The CDR3 coding sequence is TGCAGCGTTTCGACAGGGAAAACTGAAGCTTTCTTT. Translation: CSVSTGKTEAFF.

The rearrangement links TRBV18 to TRBJ1-2; TRBD1 might be the D (6 bases). CDR1 and CDR2 from the germline V gene are KGHSH and LQKENI. This CDR3 contains 15 residues. V was trimmed by 5 bases and J by 0 bases, leaving 13 bases between them. DNA for the CDR3: TGTGCCAGCTCATCCCGTAGGACAGCTAACTATGGCTACACCTTC. Translated, it gives CASSSRRTANYGYTF.

The chain is built from TRBV10-3 and TRBJ1-6; 7 bases are a match to TRBD1. Per germline, CDR1 ENHRY and CDR2 SYGVKD. CDR3 length: 15 amino acids. With 4 bases clipped from V and 4 bases from J, the junction kept 4 bases outside the gene matches. As DNA, the CDR3 is TGTGCCATCAGTGCCCGACAGGGTTATAATTCACCCCTCCACTTT. The encoded protein is CAISARQGYNSPLHF.

This clone was seen a handful of times. The chain's CDR3 is CASSLAGLGTGELFF. CDR3 nucleotide sequence: TGTGCCAGCAGCTTAGCGGGACTGGGCACCGGGGAGCTGTTTTTT. The rearrangement joins TRBV7-2 to TRBJ2-2, with a weak D call TRBD2 (6 bases). V was shortened by 0 bases and J by 4 bases, with 9 bases between the two germline ends. Germline-derived CDR1 and CDR2 are SGHTA and FQGNSA. The CDR3 contains 15 residues.

The gene calls are TRBV3-1 (or the pseudogene TRBV3-2) and TRBJ1-4, with 12 bases identical to TRBD1. The CDR3 runs to 16 residues. The junction had 10 bases not matched to a gene; V was cut back by 1 base and J by 13 bases. Germline V gene sequence: CDR1 LGHDT, CDR2 YNNKEL (reference sequence). CDR3 sequence (DNA): TGTGCCAGCAGCCAAGTAGCAGGGGGACAGGGGGCGACACTGTTTTTT. Protein product: CASSQVAGGQGATLFF.

This sequence joins TRBV18 and TRBJ1-1, with TRBD1 matching over 9 bases. V shed 4 bases, J shed 7 bases, and the junction held 7 bases outside the gene matches. The CDR3 consists of 14 residues. Germline-derived CDR1 and CDR2 are KGHSH and LQKENI. CDR3 nucleotides: TGTGCCAGCTCACAACGACAGGGGGGGAATGAAGCTTTCTTT. Its protein is CASSQRQGGNEAFF.

The chain joins TRBV9 to TRBJ2-3; a possible D gene is TRBD2 (6 bases). The length of the CDR3 is 14 residues. Germline V gene data show CDR1 as SGDLS and CDR2 as YYNGEE. V lost 5 bases to trimming and J lost 2 bases, with 12 bases between them. This chain's CDR3 is CASRSGLSTDTQYF. CDR3 in DNA: TGTGCCAGCAGATCGGGACTCTCCACAGATACGCAGTATTTT.

This chain joins TRBV27 and TRBJ2-7; possible D gene TRBD2, 6 bases. Germline assignment: CDR1 MNHEY and CDR2 SMNVEV (reference sequence). Trimming stripped 3 bases from V and 0 bases from J, with 12 bases between. This CDR3 contains 15 residues. The CDR3 sequence is CASSLEGPSSYEQYF. For the CDR3, the DNA is TGTGCCAGCAGTTTGGAGGGTCCGAGCTCCTACGAGCAGTACTTC.

The CDR3 region is CASSYGSNQPQHF. The CDR3 DNA reads as TGTGCCAGCAGTTACGGCAGCAATCAGCCCCAGCATTTT. J is TRBJ1-5 and V is TRBV6-2 or TRBV6-3, with unresolved D. Trimming removed 2 bases at V and 1 base at J, with 3 bases between. The CDR3 is made up of 13 amino acids. CDR1 is MNHEY, CDR2 SVGEGT, per germline.

This sequence joins TRBV10-3 and TRBJ1-5, with a possible D match to TRBD1 (6 bases). V was shortened by 7 bases and J by 4 bases, with 14 bases between the two germline ends. There are 14 residues in the CDR3. Germline-derived CDR1 and CDR2 are ENHRY and SYGVKD. CDR3 sequence (DNA): TGTGCCATCAAGGGGGAGGGACCTAATCAGCCCCAGCATTTT. Encoded protein: CAIKGEGPNQPQHF.

The rearrangement links TRBV28 to TRBJ1-1; TRBD1 agrees at 8 bases. V was clipped by 6 bases and J by 4 bases; unmatched bases: 4. The V gene's germline CDR1 is MDHEN and CDR2 SYDVKM. The CDR3 sequence is 13 residues long. The CDR3 loop reads CASRPRGRTEAFF. For the CDR3, the DNA is TGTGCCAGCAGACCCAGGGGGCGCACTGAAGCTTTCTTT.

On this clone itself: Within the sample, other DNA sequences also encode this same CDR3. The V call is TRBV6-2 or TRBV6-3, the J call TRBJ1-2; D is possibly TRBD1 (6 bases). The ends were cut back, 2 bases at V and 2 bases at J, with 6 bases in the middle. This CDR3 has 13 residues. Germline CDR1 is MNHEY and CDR2 is SVGEGT. The CDR3 coding sequence is TGTGCCAGCAGTTACGACAGGAACTATGGCTACACCTTC. This gives the protein CASSYDRNYGYTF.

The chain uses TRBV28 and TRBJ1-2; TRBD1 matches 9 bases. The CDR3 loop spans 14 amino acids. The V segment lost 6 bases and the J segment 5 bases; nucleotides outside the gene matches: 7. Germline lookup yields CDR1 MDHEN and CDR2 SYDVKM. The CDR3 spells CASSPGTGRYGYTF. Written as DNA, the CDR3 is TGTGCCAGCAGCCCCGGGACAGGGCGGTATGGCTACACCTTC.

CDR3 coding DNA: TGCGCCAGCAGCCACGGGAGCACTGAAGCTTTCTTT. Protein: CASSHGSTEAFF. The chain is built from TRBV5-1 and TRBJ1-1, with unresolved D. The germline V and J ends were trimmed by 4 bases and 4 bases, with 8 bases remaining between them. CDR1 and CDR2 (germline): SGHRS, YFSETQ. The CDR3 is 12 amino acids.

The chain uses TRBV4-3 and TRBJ1-2; TRBD1 might be the D (5 bases). CDR3 length: 15 residues. In germline, CDR1 is LGHNA, CDR2 YSLEER. V lost 0 bases, J lost 7 bases, and 15 bases lay in between. The CDR3 sequence is CASSQDLGRGSGYTF. CDR3 nucleotide sequence: TGCGCCAGCAGCCAAGATTTAGGAAGGGGTAGTGGCTACACCTTC.

This chain links TRBV11-2 with TRBJ1-2; 11 bases match TRBD1. The CDR3 has 17 residues. The trim removed 3 bases at V and 1 base at J, leaving 7 bases unmatched. Per germline, CDR1 SGHAT and CDR2 FQNNGV. CDR3 in amino acids: CASSFGTGGTSNYGYTF. CDR3 DNA: TGTGCCAGCAGCTTCGGGACAGGGGGAACGAGTAACTATGGCTACACCTTC.

The chain carries TRBV7-2 and TRBJ1-6; no reliable D call. Between the trimmed V and J ends, which lost 4 bases and 7 bases, there was a span of 14 bases. Germline values: CDR1 SGHTA, CDR2 FQGNSA. This CDR3 is built from 15 residues. The CDR3 here is CASSSVAEFNSPLHF. CDR3 sequence (DNA): TGTGCCAGCAGCTCCGTGGCAGAATTCAATTCACCCCTCCACTTT. Full variable domain (rest looked up from reference TRBV7-2 and TRBJ1-6): GAGVSQSPSNKVTEKGKDVELRCDPISGHTALYWYRQSLGQGLEFLIYFQGNSAPDKSGLPSDRFSAERTGGSVSTLTIQRTQQEDSAVYLCASSSVAEFNSPLHFGNGTRLTVT.

This sequence joins TRBV19 and TRBJ1-4, with D maybe TRBD1 (6 bases). Looked up from germline, CDR1 is LNHDA and CDR2 is SQIVND (reference sequence). The CDR3 length is 13 residues. V was trimmed by 5 bases and J by 7 bases, leaving 11 bases between them. CDR3 residues: CASSVQGAEKLFF. The CDR3 nucleotides read TGTGCCAGTAGTGTACAGGGCGCTGAAAAACTGTTTTTT.

CDR3 in DNA: TGTGCCAGCAGCTTAGCGATATCCAGGGGCAATGAGCAGTTCTTC. Protein sequence: CASSLAISRGNEQFF. The genes are TRBV7-2 and TRBJ2-1; possible D gene TRBD1, 6 bases. This CDR3 is built from 15 residues. CDR1 is SGHTA, CDR2 FQGNSA, per germline. Trimming pared 0 bases from V and 6 bases from J, leaving 12 bases between.

The chain combines TRBV29-1 with TRBJ1-2; 9 bases fit TRBD1. Trimming at V came to 4 bases and at J to 4 bases, leaving 10 bases not matched to a gene. Germline CDR1 reads SQVTM; CDR2 reads ANQGSEA. The CDR3 totals 15 residues. As DNA, the CDR3 is TGCAGCGTTGCCGTTGCCGGGACAGGGACCTATGGCTACACCTTC. Protein product: CSVAVAGTGTYGYTF.

The CDR3 loop reads CASSLGGLARLETQYF. DNA for the CDR3: TGTGCCAGCAGCTTGGGGGGACTAGCCAGGCTGGAGACCCAGTACTTC. The V and J genes are TRBV5-6 and TRBJ2-5, with TRBD2 matching over 9 bases. V lost 0 bases and J lost 5; bases outside the gene matches: 8. Germline-derived CDR1 and CDR2 are SGHDT and YYEEEE. This CDR3 is built from 16 residues.

The rearrangement links TRBV2 to TRBJ2-7; 8 positions agree with TRBD1. Germline-derived CDR1 and CDR2 are SNHLY and FYNNEI. The CDR3 has 14 residues. V dropped 7 bases and J dropped 4; count of bases not matched to a gene: 9. The CDR3 sequence: CASNLRGPSYEQYF. The CDR3 region has the DNA TGTGCCAGCAACCTCAGGGGGCCCTCTTACGAGCAGTACTTC.